This TCR beta chain was observed in a study of OX40 agonist ivuxolimab in advanced cancers. Study details: The patients received ivuxolimab by intravenous route every 2 weeks at 0.01 to 10 mg/kg. Aged roughly 20 to 79 with a mean of roughly 63 years, they were around 79% male. Of the participants, 35% to 50% had some prior anti-PD-1, anti-PD-L1 or anti-CTLA-4 therapy, which was allowed. Study conclusions and caveats: CD4+ and CD8+ T cells in blood underwent clonal expansion by week 6 at 0.1 to 3.0 mg/kg.

Notes on this clone: What it binds is not known.

Sequenced by immunoSEQ multiplex PCR; TCRdb stores in-frame clones only, minus some. The table lists 90,000 to 100,000 clones, about nine tenths of them singletons. Unmatched junction bases numbered 11, after V lost 4 bases and J lost 5 bases. Looked up from germline, CDR1 is MNHNY and CDR2 is SVGAGI (reference sequence). The CDR3 has 15 amino acids. The specimen was CD4+ or CD8+ T cells sorted from blood, collected in a trial of the OX40 agonist ivuxolimab. This rearrangement joins TRBV6-6 to TRBJ2-7; the match to TRBD1 covers 7 bases. This sequence was found in an adult with an advanced solid tumor such as melanoma, head and neck, liver or kidney cancer. CDR3 residues: CASSSQSGTVDEQYF. The CDR3 coding sequence is TGTGCCAGCAGTTCCCAATCTGGGACAGTAGACGAGCAGTACTTC.